The 15 T cell receptor beta chains below were found in one sample sequenced in a study of cytomegalovirus exposure and HLA in healthy donors. 60 Vbeta and 13 Jbeta primers were used in PCR. Assay: immunoSEQ multiplex PCR; the TCRdb copy retains only in-frame clones and omits some. The specimen's table records about 70,000 clones. Sequencing was performed on PBMCs. These TCRs come from a female donor in good health and CMV-seropositive.

This sequence joins TRBV7-8 and TRBJ1-4, with D possibly TRBD1 on 5 matching bases. CDR3 length: 15 residues. From germline, CDR1 is SGHVS and CDR2 FQNEAQ. Trimming took 3 bases from V and 7 from J, leaving 15 bases between them. CDR3 sequence: CASSFSSRAGEKLFF. The CDR3 DNA is TGTGCCAGCAGCTTCTCCAGCAGGGCTGGTGAAAAACTGTTTTTT.

The chain recombines TRBV7-6 with TRBJ2-7; TRBD1 matches 9 bases. V dropped 5 bases and J dropped 7; count of bases not matched to a gene: 12. The CDR3 is 15 residues long. Germline V gene lookup returns CDR1 SGHVS and CDR2 FNYEAQ. CDR3 amino acids: CASSPMWDRAEEQYF. DNA of the CDR3: TGTGCCAGCAGCCCCATGTGGGACAGGGCGGAAGAGCAGTACTTC. Combining the CDR3 with reference TRBV7-6 and TRBJ2-7 gives the whole variable domain GAGVSQSPRYKVTKRGQDVALRCDPISGHVSLYWYRQALGQGPEFLTYFNYEAQQDKSGLPNDRFSAERPEGSISTLTIQRTEQRDSAMYRCASSPMWDRAEEQYFGPGTRLTVT.

V and J are TRBV4-1 and TRBJ1-6; 8 bases agree with TRBD1. V lost 1 base, J lost 5 bases, and 1 base stayed unmatched. Germline assignment: CDR1 MGHRA and CDR2 YSYEKL. This CDR3 is built from 15 residues. The CDR3 DNA reads TGCGCCAGCAGCCAAGCAGGGGGCAATAATTCACCCCTCCACTTT. Protein product: CASSQAGGNNSPLHF.

The V gene is TRBV5-1, the J gene TRBJ2-7, with TRBD1 identical over 7 bases. This CDR3 is built from 13 residues. Germline-derived CDR1 and CDR2 are SGHRS and YFSETQ. V shed 5 bases and J 2 bases; nucleotides not matched to a gene: 4. CDR3 residues: CASRRDSAYEQYF. CDR3 in DNA: TGCGCCAGCAGGAGGGACAGCGCCTACGAGCAGTACTTC.

The chain has TRBV7-2 and TRBJ2-1; TRBD2 matches at 12 bases. V was pared by 5 bases and J by 5 bases, with 4 bases of the junction left unmatched. Germline values: CDR1 SGHTA, CDR2 FQGNSA. CDR3 length: 15 amino acids. In nucleotides, the CDR3 is TGTGCCAGCAGCCGGAGACTAGCGGGAGACAATGAGCAGTTCTTC. Its translation: CASSRRLAGDNEQFF. Variable domain in full (rest from reference TRBV7-2 and TRBJ2-1): GAGVSQSPSNKVTEKGKDVELRCDPISGHTALYWYRQSLGQGLEFLIYFQGNSAPDKSGLPSDRFSAERTGGSVSTLTIQRTQQEDSAVYLCASSRRLAGDNEQFFGPGTRLTVL.

This rearrangement joins TRBV6-5 to TRBJ2-1; TRBD2 is a possible D gene (6 bases). CDR1 is MNHEY and CDR2 is SVGAGI in the germline V gene. The CDR3 contains 12 residues. Deletions cut 4 bases from V and 9 bases from J, with 10 bases between. DNA for the CDR3: TGTGCCAGCAGTTCCCCGGGGGTTGAGCAGTTCTTC. Translating it yields CASSSPGVEQFF.

V is TRBV4-3 and J is TRBJ1-4; TRBD1 matches at 7 bases. The length of the CDR3 is 15 residues. Germline CDR1 reads LGHNA; CDR2 reads YSLEER. Losses at the gene ends were 1 base for V and 8 bases for J; bases not matched to a gene: 7. This CDR3 is CASSQGTGSGEKLFF. For the CDR3, the DNA is TGCGCCAGCAGCCAAGGGACAGGATCGGGAGAAAAACTGTTTTTT.

J is TRBJ2-5 and V is TRBV7-8; 13 bases map to TRBD2. The V and J ends lost 4 bases and 4 bases, in that order; junction bases with no gene match: 9. CDR1 is SGHVS and CDR2 is FQNEAQ in the germline V gene. The CDR3 runs to 17 residues. CDR3 loop: CASSSQGLAGIVETQYF. The CDR3 region has the DNA TGTGCCAGCAGCTCCCAGGGACTAGCGGGAATAGTAGAGACCCAGTACTTC.

Here the CDR3 DNA reads TGTGCCAGCAGCTTAAATGCGGGAGGGGTCCAAGAGACCCAGTACTTC. Translation: CASSLNAGGVQETQYF. The chain is built from TRBV7-3 and TRBJ2-5; 9 bases fit TRBD2. The CDR3 sequence is 16 residues long. CDR1 SGHTA and CDR2 FQGTGA come from the germline V gene. V dropped 1 base and J dropped 1; count of bases not matched to a gene: 4.

In DNA, the CDR3 is TGTGCCAGCAGCTTGGCCCCAGCGGGAACAATGGGGGAGCTGTTTTTT. This encodes CASSLAPAGTMGELFF. The genes are TRBV5-5 and TRBJ2-2, with 7 positions matching TRBD2. This CDR3 has 16 amino acids. With V trimmed by 0 bases and J by 8 bases, 10 bases remained unmatched. Germline V CDR1 and CDR2: SGHKS, YYEKEE (reference sequence).

The gene calls are TRBV18 and TRBJ2-7; 7 bases map to TRBD2. With V trimmed by 1 base and J by 3 bases, 0 bases remained unmatched. The CDR3 extends over 13 amino acids. The germline CDR1 and CDR2 sequences are KGHSH and LQKENI. The CDR3 DNA reads as TGTGCCAGCTCACCACGGGAGGGCTACGAGCAGTACTTC. Translation gives CASSPREGYEQYF.

The chain carries TRBV18 and TRBJ2-3, with D maybe TRBD1 (5 bases). The CDR3 has 14 residues. Trimming removed 2 bases from V and 2 bases from J, with 8 bases in between. Germline lookup yields CDR1 KGHSH and CDR2 LQKENI. The CDR3 DNA reads as TGTGCCAGCTCACCAGCGACAGTCACAGATACGCAGTATTTT. It specifies CASSPATVTDTQYF.

The chain uses TRBV19 and TRBJ2-7; the D gene is possibly TRBD2 (6 bases). This CDR3 has 14 amino acids. V lost 6 bases and J 3 bases, leaving 15 bases between the germline ends. CDR1 is LNHDA and CDR2 is SQIVND in the germline V gene (reference sequence). The CDR3 reads CASSKSRDFYEQYF. The CDR3, as DNA: TGTGCCAGTAGCAAATCCCGGGACTTCTACGAGCAGTACTTC. The full variable domain, with the rest looked up from reference TRBV19 and TRBJ2-7, is DGGITQSPKYLFRKEGQNVTLSCEQNLNHDAMYWYRQDPGQGLRLIYYSQIVNDFQKGDIAEGYSVSREKKESFPLTVTSAQKNPTAFYLCASSKSRDFYEQYFGPGTRLTVT.

Concerning this clone itself: One end of the junction does not line up with germline, which may come from a read error. This chain uses TRBV6-4 with TRBJ1-5; D unresolved. Germline CDR1 reads MRHNA; CDR2 reads SNTAGT. The CDR3 loop spans 14 amino acids. CDR3 DNA sequence: TGTGCCAGCAGTGCCTACCTTCCGAGGGAGGCCCAGCAATTT. Amino acids: CASSAYLPREAQQF.

The V call is TRBV29-1, the J call TRBJ1-2; D unclear. In germline, CDR1 is SQVTM, CDR2 ANQGSEA. With 3 bases removed from V and 6 bases from J, the gap between germline ends came to 8 bases. CDR3 length: 11 residues. The CDR3 bases are TGCAGCGTTGACAGGTCGGATGGCTACACCTTC. Translated, it gives CSVDRSDGYTF.